This T cell receptor (beta chain) appears in the sequencing data of a study of regulatory T cells in long-lasting Graves disease. The study, taken as a whole, reports: Those with persistent Graves' had less TCR diversity than newly diagnosed patients.

V was clipped by 6 bases and J by 12 bases; unmatched bases: 4. The CDR3 contains 12 residues. The germline V gene has CDR1 MDHEN and CDR2 SYDVKM. This clonotype has just a few counts. Its antigen is as yet unknown. Library construction for TCR beta used iRepertoire HTBI primers and Arm-PCR of CDR3 regions. TCRdb recomputed calls from the multiplex PCR reads with MiXCR, one row per CDR3 protein. Here the sample spans hundreds of thousands of distinct CDR3 sequences, less than 20% being singletons. Described time point: newly diagnosed GD, antithyroid drugs for less than 3 months. There was RNA extracted from PBMCs, and the TCR library was made from it. These sequences were also reported in another study, on T cells in Graves' hyperthyroidism and ophthalmopathy.

The sample was peripheral blood mononuclear cells (PBMCs), taken at new diagnosis, from a patient treated with antithyroid drugs. This clonotype was sampled from a woman in her twenties or thirties with Graves disease. This chain links TRBV28 with TRBJ2-7; 14 positions match TRBD2. The CDR3 protein is CASRGTSGRLYF. As DNA, the CDR3 is TGTGCCAGCAGAGGGACTAGCGGGAGACTGTACTTC.